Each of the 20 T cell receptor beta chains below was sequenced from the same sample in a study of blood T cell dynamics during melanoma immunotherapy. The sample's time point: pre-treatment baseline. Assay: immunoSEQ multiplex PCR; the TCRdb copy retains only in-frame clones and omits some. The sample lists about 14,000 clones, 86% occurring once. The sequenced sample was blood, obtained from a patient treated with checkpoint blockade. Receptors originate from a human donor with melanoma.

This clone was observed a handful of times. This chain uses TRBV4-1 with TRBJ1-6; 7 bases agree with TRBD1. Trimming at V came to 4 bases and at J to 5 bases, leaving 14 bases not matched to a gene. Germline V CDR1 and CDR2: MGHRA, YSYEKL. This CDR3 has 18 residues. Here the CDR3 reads CASSPRTGRGQDNSPLHF. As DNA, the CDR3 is TGCGCCAGCAGCCCTAGGACGGGGAGGGGGCAGGATAATTCACCCCTCCACTTT.

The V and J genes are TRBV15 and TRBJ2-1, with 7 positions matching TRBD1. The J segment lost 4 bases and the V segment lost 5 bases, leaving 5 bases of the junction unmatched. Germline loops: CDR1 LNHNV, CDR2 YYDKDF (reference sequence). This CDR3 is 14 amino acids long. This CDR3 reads CATSGDREYNEQFF. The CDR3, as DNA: TGTGCCACCAGCGGTGACAGGGAATACAATGAGCAGTTCTTC. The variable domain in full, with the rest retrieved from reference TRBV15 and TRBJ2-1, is DAMVIQNPRYQVTQFGKPVTLSCSQTLNHNVMYWYQQKSSQAPKLLFHYYDKDFNNEADTPDNFQSRRPNTSFCFLDIRSPGLGDTAMYLCATSGDREYNEQFFGPGTRLTVL.

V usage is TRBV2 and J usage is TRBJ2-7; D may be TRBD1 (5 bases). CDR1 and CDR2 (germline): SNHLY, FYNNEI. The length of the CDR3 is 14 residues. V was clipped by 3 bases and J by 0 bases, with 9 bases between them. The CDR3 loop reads CASSEDKRSYEQYV. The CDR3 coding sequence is TGTGCCAGCAGTGAGGACAAACGCTCCTACGAGCAGTACGTC.

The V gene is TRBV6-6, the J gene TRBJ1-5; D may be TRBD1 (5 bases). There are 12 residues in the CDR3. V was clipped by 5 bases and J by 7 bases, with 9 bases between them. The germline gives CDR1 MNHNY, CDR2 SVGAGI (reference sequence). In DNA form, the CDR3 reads TGTGCCAGCAGTCAAGACAGCCAGCCCCAGCATTTT. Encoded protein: CASSQDSQPQHF.

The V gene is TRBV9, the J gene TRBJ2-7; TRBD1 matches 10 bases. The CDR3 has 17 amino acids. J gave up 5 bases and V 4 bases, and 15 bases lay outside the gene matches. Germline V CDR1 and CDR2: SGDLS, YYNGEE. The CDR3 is CASSRRSSGTGVNEQYF. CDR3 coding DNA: TGTGCCAGCAGCCGGCGTAGCTCCGGGACAGGGGTCAACGAGCAGTACTTC.

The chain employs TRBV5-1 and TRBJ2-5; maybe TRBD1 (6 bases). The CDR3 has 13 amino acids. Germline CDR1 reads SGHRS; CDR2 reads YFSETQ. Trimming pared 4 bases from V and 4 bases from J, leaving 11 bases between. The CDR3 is CASSIDRTETQYF. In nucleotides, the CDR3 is TGCGCCAGCAGCATCGACAGGACAGAGACCCAGTACTTC.

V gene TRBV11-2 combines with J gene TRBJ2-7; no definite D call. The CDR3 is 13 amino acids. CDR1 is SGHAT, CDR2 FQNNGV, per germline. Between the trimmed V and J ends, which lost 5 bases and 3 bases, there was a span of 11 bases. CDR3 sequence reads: CASSRDRHYEQYF. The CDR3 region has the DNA TGTGCCAGCAGCCGAGATAGGCACTACGAGCAGTACTTC.

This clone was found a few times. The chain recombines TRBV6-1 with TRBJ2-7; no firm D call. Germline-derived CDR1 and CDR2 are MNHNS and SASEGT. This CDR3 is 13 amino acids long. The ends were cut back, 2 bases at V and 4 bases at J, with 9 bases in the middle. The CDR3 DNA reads TGTGCCAGCAGTGAATGGACCGGGTACGAGCAGTACTTC. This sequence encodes CASSEWTGYEQYF.

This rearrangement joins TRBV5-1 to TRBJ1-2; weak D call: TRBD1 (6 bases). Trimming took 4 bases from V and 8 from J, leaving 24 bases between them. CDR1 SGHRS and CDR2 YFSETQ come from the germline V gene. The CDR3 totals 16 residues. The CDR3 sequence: CASSPARGFGMEGYTF. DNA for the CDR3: TGCGCCAGCAGCCCCGCCAGGGGTTTTGGCATGGAGGGCTACACCTTC.

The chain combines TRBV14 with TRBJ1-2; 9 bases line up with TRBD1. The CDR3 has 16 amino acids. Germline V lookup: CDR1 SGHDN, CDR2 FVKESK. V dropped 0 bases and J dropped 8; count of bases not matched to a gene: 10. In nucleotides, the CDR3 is TGTGCCAGCAGCCAAGATCTCCTGACAGGGGGAGGCGGCTACACCTTC. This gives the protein CASSQDLLTGGGGYTF.

CDR3 nucleotides: TGCGCCAGCAGCCAGGGGACAGGGGGCTTTTCACCCCTCCACTTT. Translating it yields CASSQGTGGFSPLHF. The V and J genes are TRBV4-3 and TRBJ1-6, with 12 positions matching TRBD1. CDR1 is LGHNA and CDR2 is YSLEER in the germline V gene. The CDR3 has 15 residues. Trimming cost V 3 bases and J 9 bases; bases outside gene matches: 3.

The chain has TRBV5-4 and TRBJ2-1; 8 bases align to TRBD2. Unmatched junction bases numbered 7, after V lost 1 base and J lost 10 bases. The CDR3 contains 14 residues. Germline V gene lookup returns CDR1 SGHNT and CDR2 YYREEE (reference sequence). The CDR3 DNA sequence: TGTGCCAGCAGCTTGCCGTCCCGGGGGGGGGAGCAGTTCTTC. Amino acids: CASSLPSRGGEQFF. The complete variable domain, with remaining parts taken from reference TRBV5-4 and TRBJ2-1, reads ETGVTQSPTHLIKTRGQQVTLRCSSQSGHNTVSWYQQALGQGPQFIFQYYREEENGRGNFPPRFSGLQFPNYSSELNVNALELDDSALYLCASSLPSRGGEQFFGPGTRLTVL.

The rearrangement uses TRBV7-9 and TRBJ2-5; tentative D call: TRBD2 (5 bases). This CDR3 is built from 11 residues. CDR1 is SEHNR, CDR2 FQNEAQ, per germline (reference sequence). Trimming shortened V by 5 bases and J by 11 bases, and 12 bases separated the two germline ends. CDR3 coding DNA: TGTGCCAGCAGCACACTAGATAGTCAGTACTTC. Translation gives CASSTLDSQYF.

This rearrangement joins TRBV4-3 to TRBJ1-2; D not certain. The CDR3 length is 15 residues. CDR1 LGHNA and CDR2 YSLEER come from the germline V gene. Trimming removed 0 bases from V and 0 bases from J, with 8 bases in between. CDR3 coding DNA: TGCGCCAGCAGCCAAGATTCAACAGCTAACTATGGCTACACCTTC. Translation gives CASSQDSTANYGYTF.

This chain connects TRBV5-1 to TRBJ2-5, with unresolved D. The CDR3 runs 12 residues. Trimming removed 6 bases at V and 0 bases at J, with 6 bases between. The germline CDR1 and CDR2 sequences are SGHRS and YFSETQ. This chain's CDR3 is CASTSNQETQYF. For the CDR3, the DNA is TGCGCCAGCACCTCTAACCAAGAGACCCAGTACTTC.

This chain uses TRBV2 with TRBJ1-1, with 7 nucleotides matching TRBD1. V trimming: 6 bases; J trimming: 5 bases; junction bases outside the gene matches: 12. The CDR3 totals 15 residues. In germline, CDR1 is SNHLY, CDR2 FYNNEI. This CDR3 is CASSILGGLDTEAFF. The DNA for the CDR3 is TGTGCCAGCAGCATCCTAGGGGGCTTAGATACTGAAGCTTTCTTT.

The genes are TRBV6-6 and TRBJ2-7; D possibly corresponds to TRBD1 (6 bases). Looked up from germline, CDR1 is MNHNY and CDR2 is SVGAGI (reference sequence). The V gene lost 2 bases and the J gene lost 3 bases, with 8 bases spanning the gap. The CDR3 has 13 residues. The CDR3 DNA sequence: TGTGCCAGCAGTTACCCACAGGGCTACGAGCAGTACTTC. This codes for CASSYPQGYEQYF.

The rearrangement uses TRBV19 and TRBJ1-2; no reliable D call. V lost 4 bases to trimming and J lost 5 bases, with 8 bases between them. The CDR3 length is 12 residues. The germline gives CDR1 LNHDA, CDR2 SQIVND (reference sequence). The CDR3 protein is CASSSLGYGYTF. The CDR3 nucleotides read TGTGCCAGTAGTAGTCTTGGGTATGGCTACACCTTC.

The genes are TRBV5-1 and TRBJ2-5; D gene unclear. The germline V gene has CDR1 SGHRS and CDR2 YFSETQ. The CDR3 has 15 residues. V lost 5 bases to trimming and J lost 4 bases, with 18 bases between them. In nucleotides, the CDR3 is TGCGCCAGCAGTCTATCGGACCCTACCTCAGAGACCCAGTACTTC. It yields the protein CASSLSDPTSETQYF.

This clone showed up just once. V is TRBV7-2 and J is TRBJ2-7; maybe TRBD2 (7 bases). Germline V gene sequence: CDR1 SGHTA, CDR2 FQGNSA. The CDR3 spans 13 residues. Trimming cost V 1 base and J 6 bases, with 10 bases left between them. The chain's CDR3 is CASSLGGGSEQYF. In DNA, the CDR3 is TGTGCCAGCAGCTTAGGGGGGGGCTCCGAGCAGTACTTC.